The T cell receptor beta chain described here comes from a study of shared clonotypes between healthy human individuals. Study overall: Used for every donor were three CD4 naive, three CD4 memory, two CD8 naive and one CD8 memory plate.

Findings of the study overall: Generally, naive subsets (rather than memory subsets) showed larger estimated richness.

Only CD45RO-negative cells positively selected for CCR7 counted as naive CD8 cells, so terminally differentiated effector memory CD45RA+ cells were excluded. Worth noting for this clone: The antigen remains undetermined.

Profiling relied on immunoSEQ multiplex PCR, and the TCRdb table lists in-frame clones only, not all of them. The sample holds around 2.1 million clones, approximately 94% seen once. V lost 3 bases, J lost 6 bases, and 18 bases lay in between. The CDR3 is 16 amino acids. The V gene's germline CDR1 is LNHDA and CDR2 SQIVND (reference sequence). The chain uses TRBV19 and TRBJ2-1, with D hard to call. This receptor was obtained from a man younger than 35 in good health. Some clones in this sample may be carry-over from other donors' samples. Input material: naive CD8+ T cells from PBMCs. The CDR3 sequence: CASSIKNRQVVNEQFF. As DNA, the CDR3 is TGTGCCAGTAGTATTAAGAACCGGCAAGTAGTCAATGAGCAGTTCTTC.